The 17 T cell receptor beta chains in this list originate from one sample, sequenced in a study of tumor and adjacent non-tumor tissue in lung cancer. This sample's RNA came from whole unsorted tissue. More than 3 cm separated this lung sample from the edge of the tumor. Three rounds of nested PCR, following a modified ARM-PCR protocol, produced the TCRbeta library. One entry per CDR3 protein results from TCRdb running MiXCR on the multiplex PCR reads. This sample has fewer than 90,000 distinct CDR3 sequences, with around 76% found just once. What was sequenced was distant non-tumor lung tissue. These receptors were obtained from a woman in her fifties or sixties with non-small cell lung cancer.

This clonotype was seen many times. The chain employs TRBV6-1 and TRBJ2-1, with D hard to call. This CDR3 is built from 16 residues. Germline CDR1 and CDR2: MNHNS and SASEGT. V was clipped by 2 bases and J by 0 bases, with 11 bases between them. The CDR3 region is CASSETAESSYNEQFF. The CDR3 DNA reads TGTGCCAGCAGTGAAACCGCGGAGAGCTCCTACAATGAGCAGTTCTTC.

This clonotype appeared a single time. The V and J genes are TRBV5-1 and TRBJ2-2; D might be TRBD1 (6 bases). The CDR3 has 14 amino acids. Trimming took 0 bases from V and 3 from J, leaving 6 bases between them. Germline-derived CDR1 and CDR2 are SGHRS and YFSETQ. The CDR3, as DNA: TGCGCCAGCAGCTTGGAGGGGGACACCGGGGAGCTGTTTTTT. It encodes CASSLEGDTGELFF.

This clonotype was detected only a few times. Given a much more abundant clone one base away, this may be a read error. This chain uses TRBV28 with TRBJ2-7; 11 bases agree with TRBD2. This CDR3 contains 16 residues. Germline V gene sequence: CDR1 MDHEN, CDR2 SYDVKM. The CDR3 nucleotides read TGTGCCAGCAGTCCGATAGCGGGAGGGCCGAGGACCGAGCGGTACTTC. Its translation: CASSPIAGGPRTERYF.

This chain links TRBV5-6 with TRBJ2-1, with D perhaps matching TRBD1 (5 bases). CDR1 is SGHDT, CDR2 YYEEEE, per germline. With 1 base removed from V and 3 bases from J, the gap between germline ends came to 11 bases. This CDR3 spans 15 amino acids. CDR3 bases: TGTGCCAGCAGCTTGACAGGAGTCCTCTACAATGAGCAGTTCTTC. It specifies CASSLTGVLYNEQFF.

Remarks on this clonotype: The junction and the germline gene differ at one end; a read error may be behind it. J is TRBJ2-7 and V is TRBV4-1; 7 nucleotides line up with TRBD2. The germline V gene encodes CDR1 MGHRA and CDR2 YSYEKL. CDR3 size: 18 residues. CDR3 region: CASSQDLFGLSGGPEQYF. In DNA, the CDR3 is TGCGCCAGTAGCCAAGATCTGTTCGGACTATCGGGAGGCCCCGAGCAGTACTTC.

This chain uses TRBV7-9 with TRBJ1-5; unclear D gene. The CDR3 runs 15 residues. V dropped 5 bases and J dropped 4 bases, with 15 bases sitting between them. Germline V lookup: CDR1 SEHNR, CDR2 FQNEAQ (reference sequence). The CDR3 coding sequence is TGTGCCAGCAGCCTAGGGTCCCCCGGGAATCAGCCCCAGCATTTT. It translates to CASSLGSPGNQPQHF.

Only one count was recorded for this clonotype. The CDR3 sequence is CASRPLGGMGCEQYF. In DNA, the CDR3 is TGTGCCAGCAGGCCCCTTGGAGGAATGGGGTGCGAGCAGTACTTC. J is TRBJ2-7 and V is TRBV11-3; a possible D gene is TRBD2 (5 bases). The CDR3 consists of 15 residues. Per the germline V gene, CDR1 is SGHNT and CDR2 is YENEEA. Trimming cost V 6 bases and J 6 bases, with 21 bases left between them. Full variable domain (rest looked up from reference TRBV11-3 and TRBJ2-7): EAGVVQSPRYKIIEKKQPVAFWCNPISGHNTLYWYLQNLGQGPELLIRYENEEAVDDSQLPKDRFSAERLKGVDSTLKIQPAELGDSAVYLCASRPLGGMGCEQYFGPGTRLTVT.

A remark on this clonotype: One junction end disagrees with the germline gene, perhaps due to a read error. The chain links TRBV28 to TRBJ1-1; D is uncertain. Germline CDR1 and CDR2: MDHEN and SYDVKM. The length of the CDR3 is 15 residues. CDR3 in amino acids: CTSSLSAGDGTEAFF. CDR3 DNA: TGTACCAGCAGTCTATCAGCTGGGGATGGAACTGAAGCTTTCTTT.

Turning to this clonotype: The junction departs from the called germline gene at one end, perhaps through a read error. This rearrangement joins TRBV29-1 to TRBJ2-1, with TRBD2 matching over 15 bases. The CDR3 totals 15 residues. The germline V gene encodes CDR1 SQVTM and CDR2 ANQGSEA. In DNA, the CDR3 is TGCAGCGATGCCGGACTAGCGGGAGGGTCGAATGAGAAGTTCTTC. Translation: CSDAGLAGGSNEKFF.

As to this clonotype: The germline gene is not matched at one end of the junction; a read error may be the cause. The chain has TRBV4-1 and TRBJ2-5; 12 bases are a match to TRBD2. The V gene's germline CDR1 is MGHRA and CDR2 YSYEKL. The CDR3 contains 16 residues. The CDR3 DNA sequence: TGCGCCATCAGCCAGCCGACTAGCGGGGGCCGAGAGACCCAGTACTTC. It is translated as CAISQPTSGGRETQYF.

This clonotype was seen once. Germline and junction disagree at one end, which may indicate a read error. The J gene is TRBJ2-2, the V gene TRBV12-3 or TRBV12-4, with 7 bases aligning to TRBD1. The CDR3 sequence is 16 residues long. The CDR3 protein is CASSLVTGTNTGELIF. As DNA, the CDR3 is TGTGCCAGCAGTTTAGTGACAGGGACAAACACCGGGGAGCTGATTTTC.

This clonotype was counted ten times or more. V and J are TRBV6-5 and TRBJ2-7; TRBD1 agrees at 9 bases. Germline V gives CDR1 MNHEY, CDR2 SVGAGI. There are 14 residues in the CDR3. V dropped 3 bases and J dropped 5; count of bases not matched to a gene: 5. As DNA, the CDR3 is TGTGCCAGCAGTTATGACAGGGGGGACCACGAGCAGTACTTC. Its translation is CASSYDRGDHEQYF.

As concerns this clonotype: A clone one base away is much larger, so this may be a read error. The chain uses TRBV5-1 and TRBJ1-5; no definite D call. The J call may be incorrect, as the DNA end agrees better with TRBJ2-3. The CDR3 has 15 amino acids. Germline V gene lookup returns CDR1 SGHRS and CDR2 YFSETQ. The CDR3 spells CASSWLPDSNQPQYF. In DNA, the CDR3 is TGCGCCAGCAGCTGGCTCCCTGATAGCAATCAGCCCCAGTATTTT.

J is TRBJ2-3 and V is TRBV6-2 or TRBV6-3, with unresolved D. This CDR3 region has 10 residues. Germline V gene sequence: CDR1 MNHEY, CDR2 SVGEGT. Trimming shortened V by 7 bases and J by 5 bases, and 4 bases separated the two germline ends. The chain's CDR3 is CASNVDTQYF. For the CDR3, the DNA is TGTGCCAGCAATGTAGATACGCAGTATTTT.

This rearrangement joins TRBV29-1 to TRBJ2-1, with D possibly matching TRBD2 (5 bases). The V end was cut by 7 bases, the J end by 6 bases, with 16 bases between. This CDR3 contains 13 residues. In germline, CDR1 is SQVTM, CDR2 ANQGSEA. The CDR3, as DNA: TGCAGCGCCGCACCCCGGGGAAGCAATGAGCAGTTCTTC. This gives the protein CSAAPRGSNEQFF.

This chain uses TRBV29-1 with TRBJ1-1; possible D gene TRBD1, 5 bases. This CDR3 is 12 amino acids long. Germline V gene data show CDR1 as SQVTM and CDR2 as ANQGSEA. Between the trimmed V and J ends, which lost 3 bases and 7 bases, there was a span of 12 bases. The CDR3 nucleotides are TGCAGCGTTGATCGTGGGGCCAGTGAAGCTTTCTTT. This gives the protein CSVDRGASEAFF.

Notes on this clonotype: This sequence may be a read error, since a much larger clone differs from it by one base. The V and J genes are TRBV20-1 and TRBJ2-6, with D perhaps matching TRBD1 (5 bases). The V gene's germline CDR1 is DFQATT and CDR2 SNEGSKA (reference sequence). Trimming cost V 7 bases and J 0 bases, with 13 bases left between them. The CDR3 has 15 amino acids. For the CDR3, the DNA is TGCAGTGTTTCGGACATATCCTCTGGGGCCAACGTCCTGACTTTC. The encoded protein is CSVSDISSGANVLTF.